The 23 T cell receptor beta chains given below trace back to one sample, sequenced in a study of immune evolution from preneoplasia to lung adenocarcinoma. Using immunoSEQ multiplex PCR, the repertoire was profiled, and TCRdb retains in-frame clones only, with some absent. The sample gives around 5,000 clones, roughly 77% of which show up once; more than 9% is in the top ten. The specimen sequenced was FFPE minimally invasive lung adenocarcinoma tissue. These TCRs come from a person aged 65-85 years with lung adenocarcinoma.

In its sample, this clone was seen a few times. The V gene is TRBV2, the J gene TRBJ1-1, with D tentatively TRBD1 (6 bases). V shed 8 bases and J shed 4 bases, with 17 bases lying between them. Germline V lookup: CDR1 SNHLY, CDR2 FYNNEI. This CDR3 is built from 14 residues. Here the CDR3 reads CASESRGHFTEAFF. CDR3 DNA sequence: TGTGCCAGCGAGAGTAGGGGACACTTCACTGAAGCTTTCTTT.

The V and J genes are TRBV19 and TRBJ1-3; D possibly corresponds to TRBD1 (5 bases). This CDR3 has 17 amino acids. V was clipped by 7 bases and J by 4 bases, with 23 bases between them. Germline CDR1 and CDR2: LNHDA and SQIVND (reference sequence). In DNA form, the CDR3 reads TGTGCCAGTACCCCGCCCGGGACGCGTGCCGGCGGAAACACCATATATTTT. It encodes CASTPPGTRAGGNTIYF.

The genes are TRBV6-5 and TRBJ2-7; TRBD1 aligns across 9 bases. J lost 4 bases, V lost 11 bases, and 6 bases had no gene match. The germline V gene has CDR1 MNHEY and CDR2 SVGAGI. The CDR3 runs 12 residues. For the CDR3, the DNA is TGTGCCTCCGGGACAGGGTTATACGAGCAGTACTTC. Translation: CASGTGLYEQYF.

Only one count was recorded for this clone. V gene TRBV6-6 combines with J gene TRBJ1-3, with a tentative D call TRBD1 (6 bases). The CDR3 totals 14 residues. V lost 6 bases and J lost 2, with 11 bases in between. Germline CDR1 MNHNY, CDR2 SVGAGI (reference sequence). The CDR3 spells CASRAEGAGNTIYF. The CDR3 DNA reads TGTGCCAGCAGAGCGGAGGGGGCTGGAAACACCATATATTTT.

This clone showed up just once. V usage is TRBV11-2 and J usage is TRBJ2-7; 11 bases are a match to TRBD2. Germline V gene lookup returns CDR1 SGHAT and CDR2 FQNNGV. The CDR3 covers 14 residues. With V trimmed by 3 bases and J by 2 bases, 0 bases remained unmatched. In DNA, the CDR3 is TGTGCCAGCAGCTTGACTAGCGGGACCTACGAGCAGTACTTC. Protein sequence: CASSLTSGTYEQYF.

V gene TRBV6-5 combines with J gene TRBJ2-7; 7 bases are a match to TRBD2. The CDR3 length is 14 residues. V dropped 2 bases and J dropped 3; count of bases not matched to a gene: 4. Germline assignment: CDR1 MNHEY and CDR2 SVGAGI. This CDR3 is CASSYAGEVYEQYF. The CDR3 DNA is TGTGCCAGCAGTTACGCGGGGGAAGTCTACGAGCAGTACTTC.

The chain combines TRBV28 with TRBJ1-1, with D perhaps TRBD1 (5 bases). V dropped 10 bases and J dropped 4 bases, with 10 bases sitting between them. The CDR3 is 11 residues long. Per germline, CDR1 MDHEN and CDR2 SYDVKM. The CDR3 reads CAILGGTEAFF. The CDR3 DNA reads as TGTGCCATTTTGGGGGGCACTGAAGCTTTCTTT. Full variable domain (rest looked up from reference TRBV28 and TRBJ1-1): DVKVTQSSRYLVKRTGEKVFLECVQDMDHENMFWYRQDPGLGLRLIYFSYDVKMKEKGDIPEGYSVSREKKERFSLILESASTNQTSMYLCAILGGTEAFFGQGTRLTVV.

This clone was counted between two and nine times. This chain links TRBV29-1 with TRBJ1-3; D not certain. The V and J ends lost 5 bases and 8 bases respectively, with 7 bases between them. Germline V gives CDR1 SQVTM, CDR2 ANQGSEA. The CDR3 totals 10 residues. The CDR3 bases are TGCAGCGTTAATCAGGACACCATATATTTT. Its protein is CSVNQDTIYF.

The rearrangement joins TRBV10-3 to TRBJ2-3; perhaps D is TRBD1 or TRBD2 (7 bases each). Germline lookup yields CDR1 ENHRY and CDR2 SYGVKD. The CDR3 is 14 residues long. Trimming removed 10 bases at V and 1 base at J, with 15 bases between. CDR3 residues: CATAGGEGTDTQYF. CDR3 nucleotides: TGTGCCACCGCAGGGGGGGAAGGCACAGATACGCAGTATTTT.

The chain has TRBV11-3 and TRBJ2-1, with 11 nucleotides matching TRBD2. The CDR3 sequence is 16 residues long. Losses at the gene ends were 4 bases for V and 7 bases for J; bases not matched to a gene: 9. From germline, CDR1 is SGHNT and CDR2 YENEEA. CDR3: CASSSLAGVAGNEQFF. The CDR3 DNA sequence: TGTGCCAGCAGCTCACTAGCGGGAGTCGCCGGAAATGAGCAGTTCTTC.

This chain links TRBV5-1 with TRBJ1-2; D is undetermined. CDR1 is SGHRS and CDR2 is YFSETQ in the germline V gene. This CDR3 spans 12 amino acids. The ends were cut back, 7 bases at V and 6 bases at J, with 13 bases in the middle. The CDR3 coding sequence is TGCGCCAGCGGATCGGTCCTCCATGGCTACACCTTC. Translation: CASGSVLHGYTF.

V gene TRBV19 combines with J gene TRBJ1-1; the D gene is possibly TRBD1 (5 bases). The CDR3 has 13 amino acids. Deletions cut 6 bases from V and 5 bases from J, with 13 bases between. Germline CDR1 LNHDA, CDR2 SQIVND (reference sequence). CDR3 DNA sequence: TGTGCCAGTAGCTCCCAGGGCCGAACTGAAGCTTTCTTT. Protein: CASSSQGRTEAFF.

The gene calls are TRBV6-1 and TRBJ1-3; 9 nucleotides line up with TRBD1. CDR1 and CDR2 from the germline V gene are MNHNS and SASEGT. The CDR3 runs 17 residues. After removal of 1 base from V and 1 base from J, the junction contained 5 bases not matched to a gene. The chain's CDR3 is CASSEEGQGGSGNTIYF. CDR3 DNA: TGTGCCAGCAGTGAAGAGGGACAGGGTGGTTCTGGAAACACCATATATTTT.

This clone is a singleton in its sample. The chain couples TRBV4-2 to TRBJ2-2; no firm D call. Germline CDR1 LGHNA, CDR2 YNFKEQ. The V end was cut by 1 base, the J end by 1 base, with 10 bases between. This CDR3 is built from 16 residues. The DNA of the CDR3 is TGTGCCAGCAGCCAAGTAGAAGCACAGAACACCGGGGAGCTGTTTTTT. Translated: CASSQVEAQNTGELFF.

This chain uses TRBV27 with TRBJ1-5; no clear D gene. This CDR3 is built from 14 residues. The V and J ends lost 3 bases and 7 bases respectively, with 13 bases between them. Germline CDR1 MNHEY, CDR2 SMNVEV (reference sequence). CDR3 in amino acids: CASSFTGWRQPQHF. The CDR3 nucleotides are TGTGCCAGCAGTTTCACGGGGTGGAGGCAGCCCCAGCATTTT.

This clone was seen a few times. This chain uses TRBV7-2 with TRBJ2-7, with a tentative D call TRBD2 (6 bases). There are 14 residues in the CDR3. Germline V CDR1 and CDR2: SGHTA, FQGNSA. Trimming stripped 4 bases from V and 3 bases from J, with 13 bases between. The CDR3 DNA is TGTGCCAGCAGCTACGTAGCGGTTTTCTACGAGCAGTACTTC. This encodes CASSYVAVFYEQYF.

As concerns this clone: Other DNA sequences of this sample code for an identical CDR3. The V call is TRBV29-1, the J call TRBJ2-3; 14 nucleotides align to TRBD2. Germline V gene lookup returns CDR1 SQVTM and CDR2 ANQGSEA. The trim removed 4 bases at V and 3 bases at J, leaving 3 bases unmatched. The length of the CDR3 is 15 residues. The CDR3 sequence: CSVGLAGGYTDTQYF. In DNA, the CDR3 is TGCAGCGTTGGACTAGCGGGAGGGTATACAGATACGCAGTATTTT.

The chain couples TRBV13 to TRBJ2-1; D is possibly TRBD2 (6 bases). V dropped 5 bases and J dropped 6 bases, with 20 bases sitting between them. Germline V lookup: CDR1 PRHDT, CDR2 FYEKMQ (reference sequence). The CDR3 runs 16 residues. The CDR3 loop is CASSLNPGGTFNEQFF. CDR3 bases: TGTGCCAGCAGCCTAAACCCCGGGGGTACCTTCAATGAGCAGTTCTTC.

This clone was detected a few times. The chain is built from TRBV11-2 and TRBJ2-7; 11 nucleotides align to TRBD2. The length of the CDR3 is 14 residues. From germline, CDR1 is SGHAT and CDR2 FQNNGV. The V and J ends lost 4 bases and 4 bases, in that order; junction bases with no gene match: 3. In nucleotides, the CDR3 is TGTGCCAGCAGCTCCGGGACTAGCGGTTACGAGCAGTACTTC. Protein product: CASSSGTSGYEQYF.

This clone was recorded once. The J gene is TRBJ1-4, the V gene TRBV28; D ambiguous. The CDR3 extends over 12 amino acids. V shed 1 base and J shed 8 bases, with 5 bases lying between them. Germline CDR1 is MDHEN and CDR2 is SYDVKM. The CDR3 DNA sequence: TGTGCCAGCAGTTTATTGCGCGAAAAACTGTTTTTT. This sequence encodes CASSLLREKLFF.

CDR3 bases: TGTGCCAGCAGCTTAAGGGGACAGGGGGATGGCTACACCTTC. This gives the protein CASSLRGQGDGYTF. The chain combines TRBV7-2 with TRBJ1-2; 11 bases are a match to TRBD1. V dropped 2 bases and J dropped 6; count of bases not matched to a gene: 2. CDR1 and CDR2 from the germline V gene are SGHTA and FQGNSA. This CDR3 is built from 14 residues.

The CDR3 sequence: CASSLKGGRETQYF. CDR3 bases: TGTGCCAGCAGCTTAAAGGGTGGTCGGGAGACCCAGTACTTC. This rearrangement joins TRBV7-8 to TRBJ2-5; unclear D gene. The V gene's germline CDR1 is SGHVS and CDR2 FQNEAQ. This CDR3 comprises 14 residues. V lost 2 bases to trimming and J lost 5 bases, with 12 bases between them.

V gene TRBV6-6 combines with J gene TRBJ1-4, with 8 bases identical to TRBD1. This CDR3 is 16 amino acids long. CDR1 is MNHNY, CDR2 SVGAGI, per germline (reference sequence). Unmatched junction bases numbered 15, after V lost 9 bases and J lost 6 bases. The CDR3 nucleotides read TGTGCCAGTCGGGACGGACAGGGATGGAATGATGAAAAACTGTTTTTT. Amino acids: CASRDGQGWNDEKLFF.